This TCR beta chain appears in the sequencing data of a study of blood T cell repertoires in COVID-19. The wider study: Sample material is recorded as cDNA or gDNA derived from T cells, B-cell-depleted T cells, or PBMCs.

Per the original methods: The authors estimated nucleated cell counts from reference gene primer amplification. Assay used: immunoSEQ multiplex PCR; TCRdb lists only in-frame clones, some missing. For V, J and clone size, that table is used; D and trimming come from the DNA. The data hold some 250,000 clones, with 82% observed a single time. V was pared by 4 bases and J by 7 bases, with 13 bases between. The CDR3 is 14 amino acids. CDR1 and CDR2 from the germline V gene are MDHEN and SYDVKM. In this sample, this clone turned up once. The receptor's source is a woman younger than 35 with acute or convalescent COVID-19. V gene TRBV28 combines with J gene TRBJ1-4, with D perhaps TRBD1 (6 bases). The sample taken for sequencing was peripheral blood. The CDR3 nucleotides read TGTGCCAGCAGTTATACCGGGACACCTGAAAAACTGTTTTTT. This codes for CASSYTGTPEKLFF.